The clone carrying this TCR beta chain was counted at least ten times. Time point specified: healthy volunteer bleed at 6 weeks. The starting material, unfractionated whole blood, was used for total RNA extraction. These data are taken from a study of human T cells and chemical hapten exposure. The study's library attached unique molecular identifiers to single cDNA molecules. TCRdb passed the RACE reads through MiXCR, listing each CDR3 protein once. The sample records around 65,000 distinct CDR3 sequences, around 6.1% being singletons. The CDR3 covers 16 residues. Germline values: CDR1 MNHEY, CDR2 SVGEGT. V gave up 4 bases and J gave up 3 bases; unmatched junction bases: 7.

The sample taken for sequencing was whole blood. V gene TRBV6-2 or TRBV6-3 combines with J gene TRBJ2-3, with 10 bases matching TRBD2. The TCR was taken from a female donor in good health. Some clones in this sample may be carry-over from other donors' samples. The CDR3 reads CASSSASGRRTDTQYF. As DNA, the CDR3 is TGTGCCAGCAGTTCGGCTAGCGGGAGAAGAACAGATACGCAGTATTTT.